Sequencing of this T cell receptor beta chain was carried out in a study of blood T cell repertoires in COVID-19 (dated by TCRdb to the early 2020s). At the level of the whole study: Collaborator samples came from the United States, Italy and Spain and covered acute and convalescent phases of COVID-19. A freely available public database, intended as a resource for researchers studying the immune response to SARS-CoV-2, is where the repertoires were released. A de-identified subject ID, COVID-19 status, age in years and sex were almost always included in the sample metadata. The prospective study material was composed of cDNA or gDNA derived from T cells, B-cell-depleted T cells, or PBMCs. HLA class I and class II types, where available, came from metadata supplied by the sample provider rather than from assay-based typing. The samples were drawn from the first 160 participants of the ongoing ImmuneRACE study and from roughly 1,300 subjects provided by 6 global collaborators. Deeply sampled blood TCRbeta repertoires from subjects exposed to, actively infected with, or recovered from COVID-19 were included in the dataset.

What the authors observed across the whole study: How much clinical and demographic metadata was included differed by source and by participant, and the metadata was provided uncurated.

Whole blood was collected in K2EDTA tubes by collaborating institutions according to the institutions' own protocols. For TCRbeta analysis, collaborator samples were shipped as frozen whole blood, as isolated PBMCs, or as DNA extracted from either sample type. TCRbeta CDR3 regions were amplified from genomic DNA by means of the immunoSEQ Assay, a bias-controlled multiplex PCR. For the original study's pipeline: The number of nucleated cells in each sample was estimated by amplification of reference gene primers within the assay. To quantify the absolute abundance of each unique TCRbeta CDR3 rearrangement, sequence reads were collapsed and filtered. For each sample, productive Simpson clonality was calculated as the square root of Simpson's diversity index over productive rearrangements. In TCRdb, the immuneACCESS table is reduced to in-frame sequences with V and J assigned. These tables do not hold every clone; where another copy was compared, an unresolved V gene accounts for under half, and the others remain unexplained. Clone size and V and J calls were adopted from that table, with D and trimming inferred from the DNA. Recorded for this sample are about 320,000 clones; 85% of them occurred a single time. The leading ten clones occupy approximately 7.9% of the sample.

The germline V gene (reference sequence) provides CDR1 DFQATT and CDR2 SNEGSKA. From its cysteine to its phenylalanine, the CDR3 spans 11 amino acids. Of the read, only the CDR3 DNA is kept; its 33 bases are in frame from base 1. V loses 3 bases of germline sequence and J loses 6 bases, and the interval between the two ends is 8 bases. In regard to this clone: No antigen is known for it. No per-base quality is available; no much larger clone lies one base away.

The TCR originated in a human donor in a cohort sampled during active COVID-19. The V and J segments used are TRBV20-1 and TRBJ1-2; the D gene assignment is ambiguous. Sequencing was performed on peripheral blood. The nucleotide sequence reads as follows: TGCAGTGCTAGTACGGGGAATGGCTACACCTTC. The resulting protein is CSASTGNGYTF.